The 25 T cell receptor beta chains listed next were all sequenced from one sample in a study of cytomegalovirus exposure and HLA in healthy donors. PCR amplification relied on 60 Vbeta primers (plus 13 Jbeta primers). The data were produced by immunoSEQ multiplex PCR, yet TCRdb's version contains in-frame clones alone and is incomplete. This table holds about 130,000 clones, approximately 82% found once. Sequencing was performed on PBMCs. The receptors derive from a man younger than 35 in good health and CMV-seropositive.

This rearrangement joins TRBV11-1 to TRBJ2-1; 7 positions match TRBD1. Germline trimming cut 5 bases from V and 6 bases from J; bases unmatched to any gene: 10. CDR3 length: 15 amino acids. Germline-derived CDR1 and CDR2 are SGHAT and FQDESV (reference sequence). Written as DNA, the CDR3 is TGTGCCAGCAGCCCCCATTGGACAGGCGGCAATGAGCAGTTCTTC. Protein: CASSPHWTGGNEQFF.

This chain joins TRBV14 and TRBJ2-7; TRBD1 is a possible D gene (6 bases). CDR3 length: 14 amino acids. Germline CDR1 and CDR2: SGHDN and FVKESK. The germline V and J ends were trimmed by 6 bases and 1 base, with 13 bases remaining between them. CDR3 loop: CASSLNRASYEQYF. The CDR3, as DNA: TGTGCCAGCAGTCTTAACAGGGCTTCCTACGAGCAGTACTTC.

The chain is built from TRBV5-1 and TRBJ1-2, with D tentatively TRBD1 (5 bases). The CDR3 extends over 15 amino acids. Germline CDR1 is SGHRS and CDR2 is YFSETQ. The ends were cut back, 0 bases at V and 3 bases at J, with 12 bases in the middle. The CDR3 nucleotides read TGCGCCAGCAGCTTGGGGGGGGGTATAGACTATGGCTACACCTTC. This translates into CASSLGGGIDYGYTF.

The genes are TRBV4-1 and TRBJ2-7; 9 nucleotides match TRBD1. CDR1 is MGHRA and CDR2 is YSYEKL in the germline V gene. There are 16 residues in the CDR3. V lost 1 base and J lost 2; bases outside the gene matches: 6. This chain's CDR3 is CASSQGVTGGPYEQYF. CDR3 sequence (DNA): TGCGCCAGCAGCCAAGGGGTGACAGGGGGACCCTACGAGCAGTACTTC.

The CDR3 nucleotides read TGTGCCAGCAGCTCAACCGGTAGCGGGGGGGCTTTGAATGAGCAGTTCTTC. Protein sequence: CASSSTGSGGALNEQFF. J is TRBJ2-1 and V is TRBV11-2; 11 bases align to TRBD2. The CDR3 is made up of 17 amino acids. CDR1 is SGHAT and CDR2 is FQNNGV in the germline V gene. With 4 bases clipped from V and 7 bases from J, the junction kept 12 bases outside the gene matches. The full variable domain, in which reference TRBV11-2 and TRBJ2-1 provide the parts outside the CDR3, is EAGVAQSPRYKIIEKRQSVAFWCNPISGHATLYWYQQILGQGPKLLIQFQNNGVVDDSQLPKDRFSAERLKGVDSTLKIQPAKLEDSAVYLCASSSTGSGGALNEQFFGPGTRLTVL.

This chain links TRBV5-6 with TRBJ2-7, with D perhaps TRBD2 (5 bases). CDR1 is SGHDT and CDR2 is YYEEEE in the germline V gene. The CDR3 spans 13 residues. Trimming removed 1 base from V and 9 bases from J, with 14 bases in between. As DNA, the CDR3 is TGTGCCAGCAGCTTGTACCGGGAAGGTTGGCAGTACTTC. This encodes CASSLYREGWQYF.

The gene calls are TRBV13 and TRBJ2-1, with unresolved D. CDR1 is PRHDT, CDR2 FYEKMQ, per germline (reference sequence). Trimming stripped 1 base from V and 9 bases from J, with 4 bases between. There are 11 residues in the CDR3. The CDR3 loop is CASSLELEQFF. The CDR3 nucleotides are TGTGCCAGCAGCTTAGAGCTTGAGCAGTTCTTC.

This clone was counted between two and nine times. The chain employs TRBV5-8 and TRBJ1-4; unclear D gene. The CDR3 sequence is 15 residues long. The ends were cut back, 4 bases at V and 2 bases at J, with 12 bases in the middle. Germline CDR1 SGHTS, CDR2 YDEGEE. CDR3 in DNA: TGTGCCAGCAGCGGTGGGAGAAGCACTAATGAAAAACTGTTTTTT. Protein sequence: CASSGGRSTNEKLFF.

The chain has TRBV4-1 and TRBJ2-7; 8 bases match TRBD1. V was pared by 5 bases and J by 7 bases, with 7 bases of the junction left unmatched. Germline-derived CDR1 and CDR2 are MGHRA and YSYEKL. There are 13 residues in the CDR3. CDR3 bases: TGCGCCAGCAGCGGGCAGGGGGCGAGAGAGCAGTACTTC. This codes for CASSGQGAREQYF.

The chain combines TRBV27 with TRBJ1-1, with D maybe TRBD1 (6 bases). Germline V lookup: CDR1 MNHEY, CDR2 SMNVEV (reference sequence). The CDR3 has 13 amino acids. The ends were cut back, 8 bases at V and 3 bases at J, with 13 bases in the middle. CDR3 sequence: CASGTNRDTEAFF. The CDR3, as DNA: TGTGCCAGCGGTACGAACAGGGACACTGAAGCTTTCTTT.

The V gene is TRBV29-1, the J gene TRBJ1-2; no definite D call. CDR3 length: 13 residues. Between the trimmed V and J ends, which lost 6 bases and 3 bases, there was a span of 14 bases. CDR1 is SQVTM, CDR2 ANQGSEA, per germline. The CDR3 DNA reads TGCAGCGTCCGCCCTATGTATTACTATGGCTACACCTTC. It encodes CSVRPMYYYGYTF.

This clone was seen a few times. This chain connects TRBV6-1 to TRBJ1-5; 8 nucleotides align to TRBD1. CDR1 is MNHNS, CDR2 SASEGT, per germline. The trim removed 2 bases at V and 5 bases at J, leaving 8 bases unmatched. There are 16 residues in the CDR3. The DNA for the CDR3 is TGTGCCAGCAGTGAATTAGGGGGACAGGCCTATCAGCCCCAGCATTTT. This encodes CASSELGGQAYQPQHF.

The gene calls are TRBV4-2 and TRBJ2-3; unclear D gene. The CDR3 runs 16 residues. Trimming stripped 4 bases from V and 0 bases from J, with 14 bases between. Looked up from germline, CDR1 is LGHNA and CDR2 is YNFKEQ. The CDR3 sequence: CASSPFLISSTDTQYF. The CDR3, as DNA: TGTGCCAGCAGCCCTTTTCTAATATCCAGCACAGATACGCAGTATTTT.

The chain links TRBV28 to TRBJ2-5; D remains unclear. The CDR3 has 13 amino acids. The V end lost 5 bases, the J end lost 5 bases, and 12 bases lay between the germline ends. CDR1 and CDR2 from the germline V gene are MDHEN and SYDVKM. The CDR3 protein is CASSPLTGETQYF. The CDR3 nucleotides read TGTGCCAGCAGTCCCCTTACCGGGGAGACCCAGTACTTC.

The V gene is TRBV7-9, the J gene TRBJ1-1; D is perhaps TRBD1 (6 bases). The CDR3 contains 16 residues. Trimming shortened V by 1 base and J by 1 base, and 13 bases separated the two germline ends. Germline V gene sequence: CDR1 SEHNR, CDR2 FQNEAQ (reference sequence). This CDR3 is CASSLGGHAANTEAFF. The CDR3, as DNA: TGTGCCAGCAGCTTAGGGGGGCACGCGGCGAACACTGAAGCTTTCTTT.

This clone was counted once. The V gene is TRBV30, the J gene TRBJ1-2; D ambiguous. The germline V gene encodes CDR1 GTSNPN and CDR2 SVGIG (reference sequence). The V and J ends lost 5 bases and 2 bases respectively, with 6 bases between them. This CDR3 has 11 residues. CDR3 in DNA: TGTGCCTGGGCCGGGAACTATGGCTACACCTTC. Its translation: CAWAGNYGYTF.

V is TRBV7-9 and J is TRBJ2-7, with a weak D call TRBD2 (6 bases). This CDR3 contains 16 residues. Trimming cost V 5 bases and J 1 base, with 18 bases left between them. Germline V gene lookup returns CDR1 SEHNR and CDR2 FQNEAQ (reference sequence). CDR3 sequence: CASSRLGGVGSYEQYF. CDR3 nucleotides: TGTGCCAGCAGCCGACTTGGCGGGGTAGGTTCCTACGAGCAGTACTTC.

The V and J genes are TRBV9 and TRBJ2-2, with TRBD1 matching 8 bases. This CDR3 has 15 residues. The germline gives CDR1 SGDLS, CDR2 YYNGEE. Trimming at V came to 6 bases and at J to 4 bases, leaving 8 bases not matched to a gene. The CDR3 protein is CASTSGTGGTGELFF. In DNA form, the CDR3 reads TGTGCCAGCACTTCGGGGACAGGAGGCACCGGGGAGCTGTTTTTT.

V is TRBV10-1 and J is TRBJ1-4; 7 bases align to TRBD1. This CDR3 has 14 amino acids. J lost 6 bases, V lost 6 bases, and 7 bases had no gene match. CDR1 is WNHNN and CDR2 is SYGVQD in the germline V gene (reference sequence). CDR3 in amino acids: CASSPGTAHEKLFF. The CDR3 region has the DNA TGCGCCAGCAGCCCCGGGACAGCGCATGAAAAACTGTTTTTT.

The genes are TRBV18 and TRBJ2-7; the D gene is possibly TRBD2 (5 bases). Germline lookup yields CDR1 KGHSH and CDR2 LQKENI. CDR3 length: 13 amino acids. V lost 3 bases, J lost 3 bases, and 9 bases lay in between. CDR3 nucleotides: TGTGCCAGCTCACCCCGGACTGACTACGAGCAGTACTTC. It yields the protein CASSPRTDYEQYF. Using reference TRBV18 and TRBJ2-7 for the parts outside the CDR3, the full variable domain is NAGVMQNPRHLVRRRGQEARLRCSPMKGHSHVYWYRQLPEEGLKFMVYLQKENIIDESGMPKERFSAEFPKEGPSILRIQQVVRGDSAAYFCASSPRTDYEQYFGPGTRLTVT.

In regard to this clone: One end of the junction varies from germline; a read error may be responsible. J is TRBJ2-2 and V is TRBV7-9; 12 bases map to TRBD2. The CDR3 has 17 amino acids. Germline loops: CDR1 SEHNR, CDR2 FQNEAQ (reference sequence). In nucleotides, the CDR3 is TGTGCCAGCAGCCTAGCGGGGGGGAACTCGAACACCGGGGAGCTGTTTTTT. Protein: CASSLAGGNSNTGELFF.

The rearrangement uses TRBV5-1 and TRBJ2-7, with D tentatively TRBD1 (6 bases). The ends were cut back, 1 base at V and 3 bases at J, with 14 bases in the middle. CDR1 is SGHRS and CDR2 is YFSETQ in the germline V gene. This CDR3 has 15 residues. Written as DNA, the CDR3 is TGCGCCAGCAGCTTGTTGGTGGACAGTGTCTACGAGCAGTACTTC. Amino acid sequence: CASSLLVDSVYEQYF.

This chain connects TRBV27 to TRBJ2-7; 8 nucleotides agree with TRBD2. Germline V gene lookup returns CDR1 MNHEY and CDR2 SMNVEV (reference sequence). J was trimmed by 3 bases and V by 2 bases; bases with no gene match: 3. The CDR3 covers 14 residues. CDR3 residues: CASSLKAGVYEQYF. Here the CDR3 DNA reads TGTGCCAGCAGTTTAAAAGCGGGGGTCTACGAGCAGTACTTC.

CDR3: CASSPCCTSGGGNEQFF. CDR3 in DNA: TGTGCCAGCAGCCCCTGCTGCACTAGCGGGGGTGGCAATGAGCAGTTCTTC. The rearrangement uses TRBV7-9 and TRBJ2-1, with 11 bases matching TRBD2. Losses at the gene ends were 5 bases for V and 6 bases for J; bases not matched to a gene: 12. This CDR3 spans 17 amino acids. Germline CDR1 is SEHNR and CDR2 is FQNEAQ (reference sequence).

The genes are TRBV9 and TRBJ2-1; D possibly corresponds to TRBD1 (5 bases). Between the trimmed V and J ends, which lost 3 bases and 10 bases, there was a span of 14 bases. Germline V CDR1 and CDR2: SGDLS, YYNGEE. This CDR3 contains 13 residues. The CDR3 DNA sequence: TGTGCCAGCAGCGAGGCAGGGATAAGGGAGCAGTTCTTC. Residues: CASSEAGIREQFF.